The 26 T cell receptor beta chains reported below all come from one sample, sequenced in a study of blood T cell repertoires in COVID-19. Sequenced by immunoSEQ multiplex PCR; TCRdb stores in-frame clones only, minus some. Here the sample spans around 620,000 clones, just under 90% being singletons. Sequencing was carried out using peripheral blood. The source of these receptors is a woman aged 18 to 35 with acute or convalescent COVID-19.

CDR3 nucleotides: TGTGCCAGCAGCTTGAATCAGGGTAACTATGGCTACACCTTC. The encoded protein is CASSLNQGNYGYTF. The rearrangement links TRBV5-5 to TRBJ1-2, with D perhaps TRBD1 (5 bases). The CDR3 contains 14 residues. Trimming removed 1 base from V and 1 base from J, with 8 bases in between. The germline CDR1 and CDR2 sequences are SGHKS and YYEKEE (reference sequence). The complete variable domain, with remaining parts taken from reference TRBV5-5 and TRBJ1-2, reads DAGVTQSPTHLIKTRGQQVTLRCSPISGHKSVSWYQQVLGQGPQFIFQYYEKEERGRGNFPDRFSARQFPNYSSELNVNALLLGDSALYLCASSLNQGNYGYTFGSGTRLTVV.

There are a few counts of this clone. The V and J genes are TRBV2 and TRBJ1-2; TRBD1 matches at 9 bases. Trimming at V came to 6 bases and at J to 3 bases, leaving 5 bases not matched to a gene. The CDR3 covers 14 residues. Germline lookup yields CDR1 SNHLY and CDR2 FYNNEI. The CDR3 bases are TGTGCCAGCAGCAACAGGGGGCGAGACTATGGCTACACCTTC. Amino acids: CASSNRGRDYGYTF.

The chain combines TRBV7-6 with TRBJ2-7; possibly TRBD1 for D (8 bases). Germline CDR1 is SGHVS and CDR2 is FNYEAQ. The V end was cut by 5 bases, the J end by 0 bases, with 20 bases between. The CDR3 is 17 residues long. The CDR3 region is CASSTTAGQAGSYEQYF. CDR3 coding DNA: TGTGCCAGCAGCACTACAGCGGGACAGGCCGGCTCCTACGAGCAGTACTTC.

This clone was observed a single time. The chain has TRBV5-8 and TRBJ1-4, with D perhaps matching TRBD1 (6 bases). V was cut by 4 bases and J by 4 bases, with 11 bases left in between. CDR1 is SGHTS, CDR2 YDEGEE, per germline. The CDR3 has 14 amino acids. This chain's CDR3 is CASSPDRFNEKLFF. CDR3 sequence (DNA): TGTGCCAGCAGCCCGGACAGATTTAATGAAAAACTGTTTTTT.

V gene TRBV12-5 combines with J gene TRBJ2-1, with 9 bases lining up with TRBD1. The CDR3 totals 16 residues. V lost 4 bases to trimming and J lost 6 bases; unmatched junction nucleotides: 10. Germline V gene sequence: CDR1 LGHNT, CDR2 FRNRAP. The CDR3 DNA is TGTGCTAGTGGTTACCCACCGGGACAGGGATCCAATGAGCAGTTCTTC. Protein: CASGYPPGQGSNEQFF.

Notes on this clone: Other DNA sequences within the sample encode an identical CDR3. J is TRBJ1-2 and V is TRBV30; 8 nucleotides agree with TRBD1. The trim removed 5 bases at V and 4 bases at J, leaving 3 bases unmatched. CDR3 length equals 12 residues. Germline assignment: CDR1 GTSNPN and CDR2 SVGIG (reference sequence). The CDR3 is CAWGQGTYGYTF. In nucleotides, the CDR3 is TGTGCCTGGGGACAGGGAACCTATGGCTACACCTTC.

This sequence joins TRBV18 and TRBJ2-6; 8 positions match TRBD2. V dropped 1 base and J dropped 0; count of bases not matched to a gene: 11. Germline V gene lookup returns CDR1 KGHSH and CDR2 LQKENI. The CDR3 contains 20 residues. The CDR3 is CASSPLRTPGGYSGANVLTF. CDR3 sequence (DNA): TGTGCCAGCTCACCACTTAGGACGCCGGGGGGGTACTCTGGGGCCAACGTCCTGACTTTC.

This clone was observed a single time. This rearrangement joins TRBV15 to TRBJ2-3, with 8 bases aligning to TRBD2. J lost 1 base, V lost 1 base, and 7 bases had no gene match. In germline, CDR1 is LNHNV, CDR2 YYDKDF (reference sequence). This CDR3 is built from 17 residues. The CDR3 DNA follows: TGTGCCACCAGCAGAGTGTCGGGAGCGGGGGGCACAGATACGCAGTATTTT. Encoded protein: CATSRVSGAGGTDTQYF.

The CDR3 reads CASSPFAGGRHEQFF. CDR3 nucleotides: TGTGCCAGCAGCCCATTCGCCGGGGGGCGACATGAGCAGTTCTTC. This rearrangement joins TRBV7-9 to TRBJ2-1, with a weak D call TRBD2 (7 bases). V lost 5 bases, J lost 8 bases, and 19 bases lay in between. There are 15 residues in the CDR3. CDR1 and CDR2 (germline): SEHNR, FQNEAQ (reference sequence). The full variable domain, with the rest looked up from reference TRBV7-9 and TRBJ2-1, is DTGVSQNPRHKITKRGQNVTFRCDPISEHNRLYWYRQTLGQGPEFLTYFQNEAQLEKSRLLSDRFSAERPKGSFSTLEIQRTEQGDSAMYLCASSPFAGGRHEQFFGPGTRLTVL.

The chain carries TRBV3-1 (or the pseudogene TRBV3-2) and TRBJ2-5; weak D call: TRBD1 (6 bases). CDR1 LGHDT and CDR2 YNNKEL come from the germline V gene (reference sequence). The V gene lost 1 base and the J gene lost 5 bases, with 14 bases spanning the gap. The CDR3 spans 15 residues. CDR3 nucleotides: TGTGCCAGCAGCCAAGTATTGGGGGCGGTTGAGACCCAGTACTTC. It codes for CASSQVLGAVETQYF.

This sequence joins TRBV19 and TRBJ1-1; weak D call: TRBD1 (5 bases). This CDR3 comprises 16 residues. With 4 bases removed from V and 1 base from J, the gap between germline ends came to 16 bases. Germline V gene data show CDR1 as LNHDA and CDR2 as SQIVND (reference sequence). The chain's CDR3 is CASSRLLTVRNTEAFF. The DNA for the CDR3 is TGTGCCAGTAGTAGGCTATTGACAGTCCGGAACACTGAAGCTTTCTTT.

The chain employs TRBV29-1 and TRBJ1-3, with D hard to call. With 7 bases removed from V and 4 bases from J, the gap between germline ends came to 11 bases. Germline CDR1 reads SQVTM; CDR2 reads ANQGSEA. This CDR3 has 12 residues. CDR3 sequence reads: CSGSGSGNTIYF. Here the CDR3 DNA reads TGCAGCGGCTCGGGATCGGGAAACACCATATATTTT.

This sequence joins TRBV29-1 and TRBJ1-2; D uncertain. Germline V lookup: CDR1 SQVTM, CDR2 ANQGSEA. The CDR3 is made up of 11 amino acids. Trimming removed 4 bases at V and 6 bases at J, with 9 bases between. CDR3 loop: CSVVSGNGYTF. DNA for the CDR3: TGCAGCGTTGTTTCCGGGAATGGCTACACCTTC. The full variable domain, its missing parts supplied by reference TRBV29-1 and TRBJ1-2, is SAVISQKPSRDICQRGTSLTIQCQVDSQVTMMFWYRQQPGQSLTLIATANQGSEATYESGFVIDKFPISRPNLTFSTLTVSNMSPEDSSIYLCSVVSGNGYTFGSGTRLTVV.

This chain joins TRBV30 and TRBJ1-5; D is ambiguous. The V gene's germline CDR1 is GTSNPN and CDR2 SVGIG (reference sequence). V gave up 1 base and J gave up 6 bases, with 16 bases separating them. The CDR3 loop spans 15 amino acids. The CDR3 here is CAWSAHVEPRQPQHF. The CDR3 DNA follows: TGTGCCTGGAGTGCACATGTGGAGCCGCGTCAGCCCCAGCATTTT.

The chain carries TRBV5-1 and TRBJ1-1, with 7 bases lining up with TRBD1. Germline V gene data show CDR1 as SGHRS and CDR2 as YFSETQ. V lost 5 bases and J lost 1; bases outside the gene matches: 5. CDR3 length: 14 residues. Written as DNA, the CDR3 is TGCGCCAGCAGAGATCCAGGGGGGAACACTGAAGCTTTCTTT. Translating it yields CASRDPGGNTEAFF.

The CDR3 region has the DNA TGTGCCAGCAGCGTGGGCAGCAATAATTCACCCCTCCACTTT. This sequence encodes CASSVGSNNSPLHF. J is TRBJ1-6 and V is TRBV9; D is unresolved. The CDR3 spans 14 residues. From germline, CDR1 is SGDLS and CDR2 YYNGEE. V was shortened by 2 bases and J by 5 bases, with 8 bases between the two germline ends. The full variable domain, with the rest looked up from reference TRBV9 and TRBJ1-6, is DSGVTQTPKHLITATGQRVTLRCSPRSGDLSVYWYQQSLDQGLQFLIQYYNGEERAKGNILERFSAQQFPDLHSELNLSSLELGDSALYFCASSVGSNNSPLHFGNGTRLTVT.

V is TRBV5-6 and J is TRBJ1-1, with D unresolved. This CDR3 has 14 residues. V lost 1 base and J 0 bases, leaving 7 bases between the germline ends. Germline CDR1 SGHDT, CDR2 YYEEEE. The CDR3 is CASSLIQLNTEAFF. The CDR3 coding sequence is TGTGCCAGCAGCTTGATACAGTTGAACACTGAAGCTTTCTTT. The whole variable domain, filled in from reference TRBV5-6 and TRBJ1-1, reads DAGVTQSPTHLIKTRGQQVTLRCSPKSGHDTVSWYQQALGQGPQFIFQYYEEEERQRGNFPDRFSGHQFPNYSSELNVNALLLGDSALYLCASSLIQLNTEAFFGQGTRLTVV.

The chain joins TRBV5-1 to TRBJ1-1; 7 bases map to TRBD1. The V gene end was trimmed by 0 bases and the J gene end by 1 base; junction bases not matched to a gene: 6. The length of the CDR3 is 16 residues. Germline CDR1 SGHRS, CDR2 YFSETQ. The DNA of the CDR3 is TGCGCCAGCAGCTTGGGTGGACAGGCCAGGAACACTGAAGCTTTCTTT. Protein: CASSLGGQARNTEAFF.

The J gene is TRBJ2-5, the V gene TRBV4-1; TRBD2 agrees at 8 bases. This CDR3 has 17 amino acids. Trimming at V came to 0 bases and at J to 2 bases, leaving 8 bases not matched to a gene. CDR1 MGHRA and CDR2 YSYEKL come from the germline V gene. The CDR3 DNA sequence: TGCGCCAGCAGCCAAGATCCCAGCGGGGGTGCACAAGAGACCCAGTACTTC. Amino acids: CASSQDPSGGAQETQYF.

The chain couples TRBV5-1 to TRBJ1-4; 9 bases match TRBD1. The CDR3 is 19 residues long. Germline V CDR1 and CDR2: SGHRS, YFSETQ. V lost 1 base and J lost 0; bases outside the gene matches: 10. Here the CDR3 reads CASSLLMRQGVATNEKLFF. The CDR3, as DNA: TGCGCCAGCAGCTTGCTAATGAGACAGGGGGTTGCAACTAATGAAAAACTGTTTTTT.

CDR3 nucleotides: TGTGCCAGCGGGGGGGCTTACGAGCAGTACTTC. Protein: CASGGAYEQYF. This sequence joins TRBV6-6 and TRBJ2-7; tentatively, D is TRBD2 (7 bases). With 8 bases removed from V and 4 bases from J, the gap between germline ends came to 9 bases. In germline, CDR1 is MNHNY, CDR2 SVGAGI (reference sequence). The CDR3 is made up of 11 amino acids.

This clone was seen once. The V call is TRBV2, the J call TRBJ1-6; 11 positions match TRBD1. V dropped 2 bases and J dropped 10; count of bases not matched to a gene: 4. Germline CDR1 is SNHLY and CDR2 is FYNNEI. This CDR3 spans 15 amino acids. CDR3 DNA: TGTGCCAGCAGTGAACGGGGACAGGGGGTCTCACCCCTCCACTTT. It encodes CASSERGQGVSPLHF.

The J gene is TRBJ1-2, the V gene TRBV4-3, with TRBD1 as a possible D gene (6 bases). Germline V gives CDR1 LGHNA, CDR2 YSLEER. V was clipped by 3 bases and J by 4 bases, with 12 bases between them. The CDR3 runs to 14 residues. CDR3 loop: CASSHPGQSYGYTF. Written as DNA, the CDR3 is TGCGCCAGCAGCCACCCCGGACAGTCCTATGGCTACACCTTC.

The genes are TRBV10-1 and TRBJ1-1, with D tentatively TRBD1 (6 bases). The CDR3 extends over 13 amino acids. V was cut by 7 bases and J by 3 bases, with 12 bases left in between. CDR1 and CDR2 from the germline V gene are WNHNN and SYGVQD (reference sequence). The CDR3 sequence is CASKDRLHTEAFF. The CDR3 DNA is TGCGCCAGCAAAGACAGGTTGCACACTGAAGCTTTCTTT.

This clone has only one observation. This chain connects TRBV10-3 to TRBJ2-7, with a weak D call TRBD1 (5 bases). CDR3 length equals 14 residues. V lost 0 bases and J lost 2, with 8 bases in between. Looked up from germline, CDR1 is ENHRY and CDR2 is SYGVKD. The CDR3 DNA reads TGTGCCATCAGTGAGTCGCCAGGGCCCTACGAGCAGTACTTC. The encoded protein is CAISESPGPYEQYF.

The chain uses TRBV15 and TRBJ1-1, with D uncertain. Germline V gene data show CDR1 as LNHNV and CDR2 as YYDKDF (reference sequence). V was pared by 0 bases and J by 4 bases, with 12 bases between. The CDR3 spans 15 residues. In DNA form, the CDR3 reads TGTGCCACCAGCAGAGACCTCGGGAGGGCCACTGAAGCTTTCTTT. Amino acid sequence: CATSRDLGRATEAFF.